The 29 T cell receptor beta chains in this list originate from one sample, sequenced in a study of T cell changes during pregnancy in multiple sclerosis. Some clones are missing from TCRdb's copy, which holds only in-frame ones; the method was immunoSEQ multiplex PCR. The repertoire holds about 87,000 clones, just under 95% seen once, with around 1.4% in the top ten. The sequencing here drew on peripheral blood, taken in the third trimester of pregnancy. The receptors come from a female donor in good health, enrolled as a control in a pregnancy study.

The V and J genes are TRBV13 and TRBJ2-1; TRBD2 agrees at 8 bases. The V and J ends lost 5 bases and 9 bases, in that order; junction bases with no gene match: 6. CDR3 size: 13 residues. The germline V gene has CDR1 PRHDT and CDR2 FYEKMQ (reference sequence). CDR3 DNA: TGTGCCAGCAGCCCCCTGGCGGGAGGTGAGCAGTTCTTC. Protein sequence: CASSPLAGGEQFF.

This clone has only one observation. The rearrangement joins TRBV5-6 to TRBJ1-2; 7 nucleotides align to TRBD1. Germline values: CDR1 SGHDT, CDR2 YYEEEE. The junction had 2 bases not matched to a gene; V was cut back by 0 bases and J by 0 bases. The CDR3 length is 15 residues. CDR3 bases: TGTGCCAGCAGCTTGGGCCAGGGGGCTAACTATGGCTACACCTTC. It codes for CASSLGQGANYGYTF.

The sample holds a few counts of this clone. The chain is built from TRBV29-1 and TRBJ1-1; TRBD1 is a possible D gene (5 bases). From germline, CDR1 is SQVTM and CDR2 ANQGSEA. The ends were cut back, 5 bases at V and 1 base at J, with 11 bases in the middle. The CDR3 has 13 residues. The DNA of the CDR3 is TGCAGCGTTCACGACAGCAAGAACACTGAAGCTTTCTTT. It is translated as CSVHDSKNTEAFF. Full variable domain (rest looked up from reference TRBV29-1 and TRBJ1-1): SAVISQKPSRDICQRGTSLTIQCQVDSQVTMMFWYRQQPGQSLTLIATANQGSEATYESGFVIDKFPISRPNLTFSTLTVSNMSPEDSSIYLCSVHDSKNTEAFFGQGTRLTVV.

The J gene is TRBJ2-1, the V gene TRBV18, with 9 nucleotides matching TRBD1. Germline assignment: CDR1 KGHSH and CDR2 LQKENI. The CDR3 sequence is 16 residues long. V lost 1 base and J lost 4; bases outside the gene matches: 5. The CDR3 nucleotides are TGTGCCAGCTCACCACAGGCGGGACAGGGTTACAATGAGCAGTTCTTC. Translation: CASSPQAGQGYNEQFF. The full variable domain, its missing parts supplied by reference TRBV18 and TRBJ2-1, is NAGVMQNPRHLVRRRGQEARLRCSPMKGHSHVYWYRQLPEEGLKFMVYLQKENIIDESGMPKERFSAEFPKEGPSILRIQQVVRGDSAAYFCASSPQAGQGYNEQFFGPGTRLTVL.

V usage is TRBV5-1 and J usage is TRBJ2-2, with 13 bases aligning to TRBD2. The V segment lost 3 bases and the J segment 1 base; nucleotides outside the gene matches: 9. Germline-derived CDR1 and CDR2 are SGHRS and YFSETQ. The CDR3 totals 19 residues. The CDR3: CASSWRTSGSGRNTGELFF. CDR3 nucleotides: TGCGCCAGCAGCTGGAGGACTAGCGGGAGTGGGCGGAACACCGGGGAGCTGTTTTTT. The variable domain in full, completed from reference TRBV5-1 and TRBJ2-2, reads KAGVTQTPRYLIKTRGQQVTLSCSPISGHRSVSWYQQTPGQGLQFLFEYFSETQRNKGNFPGRFSGRQFSNSRSEMNVSTLELGDSALYLCASSWRTSGSGRNTGELFFGEGSRLTVL.

The CDR3 sequence is CASKPGTLTYEQYF. The CDR3 coding sequence is TGTGCCAGCAAACCCGGGACTCTTACCTACGAGCAGTACTTC. The chain joins TRBV2 to TRBJ2-7; TRBD2 might be the D (6 bases). Germline lookup yields CDR1 SNHLY and CDR2 FYNNEI. CDR3 length equals 14 residues. V was pared by 7 bases and J by 2 bases, with 15 bases between.

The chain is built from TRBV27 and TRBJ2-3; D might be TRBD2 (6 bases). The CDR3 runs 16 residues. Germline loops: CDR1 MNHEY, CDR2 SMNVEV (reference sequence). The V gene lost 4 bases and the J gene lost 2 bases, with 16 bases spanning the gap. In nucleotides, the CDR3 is TGTGCCAGCAGTTCCCCGGACTACCCCTACACAGATACGCAGTATTTT. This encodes CASSSPDYPYTDTQYF.

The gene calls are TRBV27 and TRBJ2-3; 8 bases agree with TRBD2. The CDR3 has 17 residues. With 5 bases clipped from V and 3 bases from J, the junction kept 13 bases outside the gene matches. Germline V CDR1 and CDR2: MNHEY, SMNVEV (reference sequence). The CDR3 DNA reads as TGTGCCAGCAGTCTGAGCCTAGCGGGCCACAATACAGATACGCAGTATTTT. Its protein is CASSLSLAGHNTDTQYF.

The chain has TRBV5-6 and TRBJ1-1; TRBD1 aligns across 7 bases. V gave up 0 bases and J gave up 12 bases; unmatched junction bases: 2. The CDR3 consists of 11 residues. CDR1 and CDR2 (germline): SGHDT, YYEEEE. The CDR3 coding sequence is TGTGCCAGCAGCTTGGGACAGGGAACTTTCTTT. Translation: CASSLGQGTFF.

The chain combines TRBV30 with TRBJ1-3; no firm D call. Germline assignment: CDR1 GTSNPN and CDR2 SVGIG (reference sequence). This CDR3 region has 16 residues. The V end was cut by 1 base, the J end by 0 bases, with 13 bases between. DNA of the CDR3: TGTGCCTGGAGTGGAGGGCAGATTGACTCTGGAAACACCATATATTTT. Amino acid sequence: CAWSGGQIDSGNTIYF.

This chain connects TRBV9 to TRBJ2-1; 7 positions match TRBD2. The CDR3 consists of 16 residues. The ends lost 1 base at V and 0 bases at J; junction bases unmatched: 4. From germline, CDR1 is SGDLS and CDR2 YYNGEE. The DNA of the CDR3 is TGTGCCAGCAGCGTACTAACGGGGGGCTCCTACAATGAGCAGTTCTTC. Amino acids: CASSVLTGGSYNEQFF.

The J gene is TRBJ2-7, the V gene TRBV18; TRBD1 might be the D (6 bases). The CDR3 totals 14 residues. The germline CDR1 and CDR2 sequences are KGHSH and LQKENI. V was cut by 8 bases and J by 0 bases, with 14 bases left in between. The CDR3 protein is CASQYGTSSYEQYF. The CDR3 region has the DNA TGTGCCAGCCAATACGGGACATCCTCCTACGAGCAGTACTTC.

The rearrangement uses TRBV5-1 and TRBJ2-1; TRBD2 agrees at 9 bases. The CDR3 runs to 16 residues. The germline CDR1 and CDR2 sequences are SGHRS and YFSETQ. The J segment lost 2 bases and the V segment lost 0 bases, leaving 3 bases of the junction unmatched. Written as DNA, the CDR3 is TGCGCCAGCAGCTTGGGGGGCGGGAGGGCCTACAATGAGCAGTTCTTC. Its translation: CASSLGGGRAYNEQFF.

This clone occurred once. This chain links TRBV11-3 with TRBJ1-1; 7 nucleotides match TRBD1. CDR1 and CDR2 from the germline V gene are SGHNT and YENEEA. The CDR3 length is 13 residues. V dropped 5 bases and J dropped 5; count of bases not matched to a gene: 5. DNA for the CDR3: TGTGCCAGCAGCACAACAGGGGAGACTGAAGCTTTCTTT. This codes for CASSTTGETEAFF.

The CDR3 nucleotides are TGTGCCAGCAGCCGTGGGGCCCAGCCCCAGCATTTT. Encoded protein: CASSRGAQPQHF. The V call is TRBV7-9, the J call TRBJ1-5; the D gene is possibly TRBD1 (5 bases). This CDR3 region has 12 residues. Germline CDR1 reads SEHNR; CDR2 reads FQNEAQ (reference sequence). V was cut by 5 bases and J by 7 bases, with 9 bases left in between.

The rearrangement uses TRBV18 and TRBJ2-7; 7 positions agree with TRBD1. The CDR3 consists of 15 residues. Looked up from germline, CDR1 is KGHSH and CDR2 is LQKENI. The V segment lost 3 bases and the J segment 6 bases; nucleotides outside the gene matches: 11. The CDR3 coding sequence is TGTGCCAGCTCACCTAAGGGGGCAATTACGGGCGAGCAGTACTTC. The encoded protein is CASSPKGAITGEQYF. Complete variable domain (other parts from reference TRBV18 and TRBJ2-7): NAGVMQNPRHLVRRRGQEARLRCSPMKGHSHVYWYRQLPEEGLKFMVYLQKENIIDESGMPKERFSAEFPKEGPSILRIQQVVRGDSAAYFCASSPKGAITGEQYFGPGTRLTVT.

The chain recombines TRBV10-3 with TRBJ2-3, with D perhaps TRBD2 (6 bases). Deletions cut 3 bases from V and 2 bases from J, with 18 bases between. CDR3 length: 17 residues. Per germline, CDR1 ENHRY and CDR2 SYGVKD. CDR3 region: CAISEVGRRDDTDTQYF. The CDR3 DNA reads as TGTGCCATCAGTGAAGTTGGAAGGCGGGATGACACAGATACGCAGTATTTT.

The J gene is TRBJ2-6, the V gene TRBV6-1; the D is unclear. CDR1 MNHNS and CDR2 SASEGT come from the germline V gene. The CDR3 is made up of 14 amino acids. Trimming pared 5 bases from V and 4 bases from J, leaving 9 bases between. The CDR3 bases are TGTGCCAGCAGTTTGTTTCTGGGGGCCAACGTCCTGACTTTC. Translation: CASSLFLGANVLTF.

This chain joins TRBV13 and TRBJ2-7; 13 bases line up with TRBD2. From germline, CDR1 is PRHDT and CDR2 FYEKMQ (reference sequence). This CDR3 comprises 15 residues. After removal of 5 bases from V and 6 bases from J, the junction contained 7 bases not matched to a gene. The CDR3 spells CASSVTSGRGREQYF. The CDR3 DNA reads TGTGCCAGCAGCGTCACTAGCGGGAGGGGACGCGAGCAGTACTTC.

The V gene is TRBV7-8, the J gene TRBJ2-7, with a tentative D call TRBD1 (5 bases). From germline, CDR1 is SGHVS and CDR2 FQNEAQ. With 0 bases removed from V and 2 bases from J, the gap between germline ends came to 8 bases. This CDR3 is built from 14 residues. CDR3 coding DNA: TGTGCCAGCAGCTTAGCCGACAGCACCTACGAGCAGTACTTC. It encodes CASSLADSTYEQYF.

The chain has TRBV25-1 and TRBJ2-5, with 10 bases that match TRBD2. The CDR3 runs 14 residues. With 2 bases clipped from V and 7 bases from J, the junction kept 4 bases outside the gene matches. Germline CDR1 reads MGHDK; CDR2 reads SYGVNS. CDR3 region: CASSEASGSGTQYF. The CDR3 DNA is TGTGCCAGCAGTGAAGCTAGCGGGAGCGGGACCCAGTACTTC. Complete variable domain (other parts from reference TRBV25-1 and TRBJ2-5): EADIYQTPRYLVIGTGKKITLECSQTMGHDKMYWYQQDPGMELHLIHYSYGVNSTEKGDLSSESTVSRIRTEHFPLTLESARPSHTSQYLCASSEASGSGTQYFGPGTRLLVL.

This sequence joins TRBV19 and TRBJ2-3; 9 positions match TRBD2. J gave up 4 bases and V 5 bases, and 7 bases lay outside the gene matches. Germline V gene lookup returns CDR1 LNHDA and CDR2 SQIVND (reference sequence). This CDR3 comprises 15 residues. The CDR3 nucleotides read TGTGCCAGTAGTGTTAGCGGGAGTCTCGCAGATACGCAGTATTTT. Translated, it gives CASSVSGSLADTQYF.

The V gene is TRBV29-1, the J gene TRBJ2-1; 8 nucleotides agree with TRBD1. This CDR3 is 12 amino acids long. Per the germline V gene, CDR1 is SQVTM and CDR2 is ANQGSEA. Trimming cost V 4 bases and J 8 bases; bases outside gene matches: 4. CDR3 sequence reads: CSVGGQGDEQFF. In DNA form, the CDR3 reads TGCAGCGTTGGAGGACAGGGCGATGAGCAGTTCTTC.

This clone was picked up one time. The CDR3 reads CASSHITGDLNTEAFF. DNA for the CDR3: TGTGCCAGCAGCCACATAACAGGGGACTTGAACACTGAAGCTTTCTTT. The chain employs TRBV7-9 and TRBJ1-1; 7 positions agree with TRBD1. V lost 5 bases and J lost 0; bases outside the gene matches: 9. This CDR3 is 16 amino acids long. Germline V gives CDR1 SEHNR, CDR2 FQNEAQ (reference sequence).

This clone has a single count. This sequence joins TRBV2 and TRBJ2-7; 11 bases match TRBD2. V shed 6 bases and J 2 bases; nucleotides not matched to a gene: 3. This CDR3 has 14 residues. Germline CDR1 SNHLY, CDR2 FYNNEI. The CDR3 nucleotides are TGTGCCAGCAGGGTAGCGGGAGGGCCCTACGAGCAGTACTTC. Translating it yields CASRVAGGPYEQYF.

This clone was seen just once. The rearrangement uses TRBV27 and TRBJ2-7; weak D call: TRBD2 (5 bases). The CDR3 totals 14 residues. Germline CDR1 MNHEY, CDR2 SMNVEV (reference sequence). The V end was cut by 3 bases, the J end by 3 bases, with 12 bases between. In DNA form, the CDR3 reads TGTGCCAGCAGTTTCGGCCCGGGGAGCTACGAGCAGTACTTC. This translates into CASSFGPGSYEQYF.

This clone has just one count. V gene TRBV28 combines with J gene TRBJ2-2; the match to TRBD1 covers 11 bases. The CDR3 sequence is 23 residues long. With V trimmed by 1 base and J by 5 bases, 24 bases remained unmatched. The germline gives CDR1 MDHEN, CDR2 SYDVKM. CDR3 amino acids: CASSLSSWWVTDRGLKGTGELFF. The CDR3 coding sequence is TGTGCCAGCAGTTTATCATCATGGTGGGTGACGGACAGGGGGCTAAAGGGGACCGGGGAGCTGTTTTTT. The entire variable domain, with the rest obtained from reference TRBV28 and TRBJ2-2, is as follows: DVKVTQSSRYLVKRTGEKVFLECVQDMDHENMFWYRQDPGLGLRLIYFSYDVKMKEKGDIPEGYSVSREKKERFSLILESASTNQTSMYLCASSLSSWWVTDRGLKGTGELFFGEGSRLTVL.

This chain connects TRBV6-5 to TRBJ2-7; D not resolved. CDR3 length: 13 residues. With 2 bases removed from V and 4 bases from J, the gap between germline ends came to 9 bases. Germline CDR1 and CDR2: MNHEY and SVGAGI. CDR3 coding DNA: TGTGCCAGCAGTTACGGAGCCCGGTACGAGCAGTACTTC. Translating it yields CASSYGARYEQYF.

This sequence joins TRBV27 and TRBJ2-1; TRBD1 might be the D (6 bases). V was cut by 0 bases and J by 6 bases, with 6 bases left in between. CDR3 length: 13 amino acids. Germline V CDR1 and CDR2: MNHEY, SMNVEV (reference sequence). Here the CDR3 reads CASSLSRGNEQFF. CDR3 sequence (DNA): TGTGCCAGCAGTTTATCCAGGGGCAATGAGCAGTTCTTC.